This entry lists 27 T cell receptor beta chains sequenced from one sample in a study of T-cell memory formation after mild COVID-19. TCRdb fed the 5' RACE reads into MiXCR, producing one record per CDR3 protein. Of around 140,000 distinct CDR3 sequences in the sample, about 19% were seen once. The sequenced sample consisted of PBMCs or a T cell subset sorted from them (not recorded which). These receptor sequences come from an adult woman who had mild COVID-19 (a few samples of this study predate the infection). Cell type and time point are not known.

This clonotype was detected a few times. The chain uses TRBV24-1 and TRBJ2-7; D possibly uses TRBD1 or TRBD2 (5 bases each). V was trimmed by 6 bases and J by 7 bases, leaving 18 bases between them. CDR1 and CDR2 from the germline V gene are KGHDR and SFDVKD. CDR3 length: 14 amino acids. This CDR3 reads CATSTGTNPTEQYF. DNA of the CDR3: TGTGCCACCAGTACCGGGACCAACCCTACGGAGCAGTACTTC.

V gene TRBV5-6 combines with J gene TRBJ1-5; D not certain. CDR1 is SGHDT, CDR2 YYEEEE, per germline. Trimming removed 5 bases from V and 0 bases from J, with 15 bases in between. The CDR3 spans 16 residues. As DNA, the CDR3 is TGTGCCAGCAGTTCGGCGGCTGGATATAGCAATCAGCCCCAGCATTTT. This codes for CASSSAAGYSNQPQHF.

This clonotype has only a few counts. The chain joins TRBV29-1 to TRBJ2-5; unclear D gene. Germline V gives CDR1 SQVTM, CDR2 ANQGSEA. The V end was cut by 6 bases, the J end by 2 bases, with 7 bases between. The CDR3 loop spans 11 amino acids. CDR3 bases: TGCAGCGTAGCCATTCAAGAGACCCAGTACTTC. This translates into CSVAIQETQYF. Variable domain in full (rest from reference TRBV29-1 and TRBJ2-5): SAVISQKPSRDICQRGTSLTIQCQVDSQVTMMFWYRQQPGQSLTLIATANQGSEATYESGFVIDKFPISRPNLTFSTLTVSNMSPEDSSIYLCSVAIQETQYFGPGTRLLVL.

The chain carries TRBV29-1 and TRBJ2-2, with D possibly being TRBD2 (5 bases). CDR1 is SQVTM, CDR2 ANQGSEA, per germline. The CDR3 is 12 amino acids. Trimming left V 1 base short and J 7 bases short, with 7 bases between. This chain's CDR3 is CSVEVGVGELFF. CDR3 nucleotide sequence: TGCAGCGTTGAAGTGGGAGTCGGGGAGCTGTTTTTT.

The CDR3 region has the DNA TGTGCCAGCCGAACAACCGGACAAGGGCACCCTTTCTTT. Protein: CASRTTGQGHPFF. J is TRBJ1-1 and V is TRBV25-1; possible D gene TRBD1, 5 bases. Trimming took 8 bases from V and 12 from J, leaving 22 bases between them. The CDR3 has 13 residues. Germline V lookup: CDR1 MGHDK, CDR2 SYGVNS.

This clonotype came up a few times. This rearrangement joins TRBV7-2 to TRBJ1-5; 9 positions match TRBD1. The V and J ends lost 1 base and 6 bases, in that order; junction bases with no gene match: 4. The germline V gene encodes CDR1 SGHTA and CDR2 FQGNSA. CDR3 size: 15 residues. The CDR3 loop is CASSLGTGAPQPQHF. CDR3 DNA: TGTGCCAGCAGCTTAGGGACAGGGGCCCCTCAGCCCCAGCATTTT.

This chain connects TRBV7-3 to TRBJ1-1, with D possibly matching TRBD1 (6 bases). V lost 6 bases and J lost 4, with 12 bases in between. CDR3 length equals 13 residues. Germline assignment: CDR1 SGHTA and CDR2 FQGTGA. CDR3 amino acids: CASRSQGTTEAFF. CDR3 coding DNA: TGTGCCAGCAGGTCCCAGGGGACCACTGAAGCTTTCTTT.

The CDR3 DNA reads TGTGCCAGGCCGAATGAGCGGGAATCCGGAGATACGCAGTATTTT. Translated: CARPNERESGDTQYF. The genes are TRBV6-2 or TRBV6-3 and TRBJ2-3; 7 bases match TRBD2. With 9 bases clipped from V and 5 bases from J, the junction kept 14 bases outside the gene matches. Germline V lookup: CDR1 MNHEY, CDR2 SVGEGT. The CDR3 length is 15 residues.

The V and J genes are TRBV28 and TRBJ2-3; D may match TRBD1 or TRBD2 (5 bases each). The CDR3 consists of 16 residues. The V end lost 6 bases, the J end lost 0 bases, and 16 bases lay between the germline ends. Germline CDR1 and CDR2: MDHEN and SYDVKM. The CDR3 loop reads CASSAPGLGSTDTQYF. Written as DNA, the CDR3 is TGTGCCAGCAGCGCCCCGGGGCTGGGAAGCACAGATACGCAGTATTTT.

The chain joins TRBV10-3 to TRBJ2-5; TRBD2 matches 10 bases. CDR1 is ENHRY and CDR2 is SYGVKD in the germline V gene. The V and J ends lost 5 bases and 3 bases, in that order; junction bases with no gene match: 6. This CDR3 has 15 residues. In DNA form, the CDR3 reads TGTGCCATCAGTAACTCAGCGGGAGGGAAAGAGACCCAGTACTTC. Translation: CAISNSAGGKETQYF.

The CDR3 DNA is TGTGCCAGCGGAAAGACAGGGCAGTTCTCGGCTTTCTTT. Amino acids: CASGKTGQFSAFF. This sequence joins TRBV6-2 or TRBV6-3 and TRBJ1-1; the match to TRBD1 covers 7 bases. After removal of 8 bases from V and 11 bases from J, the junction contained 14 bases not matched to a gene. Germline values: CDR1 MNHEY, CDR2 SVGEGT. This CDR3 spans 13 amino acids.

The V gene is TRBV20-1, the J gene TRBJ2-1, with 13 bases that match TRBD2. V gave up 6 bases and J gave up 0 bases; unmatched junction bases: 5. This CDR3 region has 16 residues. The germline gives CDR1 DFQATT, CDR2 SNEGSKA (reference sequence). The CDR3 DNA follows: TGCAGTGCAAAGACTAGCGGGGGGCCCTCCTACAATGAGCAGTTCTTC. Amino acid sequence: CSAKTSGGPSYNEQFF.

The CDR3 DNA sequence: TGTGCCAGCAGCTCCCTAGCGGCTAGCACAGATACGCAGTATTTT. Protein product: CASSSLAASTDTQYF. This sequence joins TRBV7-2 and TRBJ2-3; 7 bases match TRBD2. Trimming at V came to 4 bases and at J to 0 bases, leaving 4 bases not matched to a gene. This CDR3 region has 15 residues. Germline loops: CDR1 SGHTA, CDR2 FQGNSA.

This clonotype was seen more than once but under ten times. CDR3: CSASSRSLRDTQYF. DNA of the CDR3: TGCAGTGCTAGCTCCCGCAGCCTGAGGGATACGCAGTATTTT. V is TRBV20-1 and J is TRBJ2-3; D not resolved. V was clipped by 3 bases and J by 6 bases, with 16 bases between them. Germline V gives CDR1 DFQATT, CDR2 SNEGSKA (reference sequence). This CDR3 has 14 amino acids.

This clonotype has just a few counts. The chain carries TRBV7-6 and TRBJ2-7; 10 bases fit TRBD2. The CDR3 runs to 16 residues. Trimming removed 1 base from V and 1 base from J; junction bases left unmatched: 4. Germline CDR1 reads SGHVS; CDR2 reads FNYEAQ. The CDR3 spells CASSLGVAGGSYEQYF. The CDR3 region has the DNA TGTGCCAGCAGCTTAGGGGTAGCGGGAGGTTCCTACGAGCAGTACTTC.

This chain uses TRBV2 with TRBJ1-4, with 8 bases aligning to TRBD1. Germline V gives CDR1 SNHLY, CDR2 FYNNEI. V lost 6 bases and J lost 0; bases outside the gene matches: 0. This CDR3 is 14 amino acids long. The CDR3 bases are TGTGCCAGCAGGGACAGGGCAACTAATGAAAAACTGTTTTTT. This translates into CASRDRATNEKLFF.

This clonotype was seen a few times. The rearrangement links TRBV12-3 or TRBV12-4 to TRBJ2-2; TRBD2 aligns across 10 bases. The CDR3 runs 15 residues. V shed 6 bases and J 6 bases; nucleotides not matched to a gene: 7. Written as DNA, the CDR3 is TGTGCCAGCAGCCCTAGCGGGAGAGAGGCCGGGGAGCTGTTTTTT. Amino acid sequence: CASSPSGREAGELFF.

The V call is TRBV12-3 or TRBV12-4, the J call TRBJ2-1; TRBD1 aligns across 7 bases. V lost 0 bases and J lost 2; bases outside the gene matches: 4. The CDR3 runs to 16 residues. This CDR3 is CASSLATGAPYNEQFF. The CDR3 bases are TGTGCCAGCAGTTTAGCCACAGGGGCGCCCTACAATGAGCAGTTCTTC.

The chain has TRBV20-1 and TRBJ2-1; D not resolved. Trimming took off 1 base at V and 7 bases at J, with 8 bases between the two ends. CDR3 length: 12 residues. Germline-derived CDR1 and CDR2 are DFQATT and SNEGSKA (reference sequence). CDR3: CSARGSFNEQFF. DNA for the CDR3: TGCAGTGCTAGAGGAAGTTTTAATGAGCAGTTCTTC.

CDR3 loop: CASSYALALQTQYF. The DNA of the CDR3 is TGTGCCAGCAGTTACGCTTTGGCGCTTCAGACCCAGTACTTC. This chain links TRBV6-2 or TRBV6-3 with TRBJ2-5; D remains unclear. The CDR3 has 14 residues. V was cut by 2 bases and J by 6 bases, with 13 bases left in between. CDR1 and CDR2 from the germline V gene are MNHEY and SVGEGT.

CDR3 DNA: TGCGCCAGCACTCGGGCGGGACTAACTAACACCGGGGAGCTGTTTTTT. As protein: CASTRAGLTNTGELFF. V usage is TRBV23-1 and J usage is TRBJ2-2; the match to TRBD2 covers 7 bases. TRBV23-1 is an open reading frame, and its role is uncertain. V lost 7 bases to trimming and J lost 2 bases; unmatched junction nucleotides: 10. CDR3 size: 16 residues.

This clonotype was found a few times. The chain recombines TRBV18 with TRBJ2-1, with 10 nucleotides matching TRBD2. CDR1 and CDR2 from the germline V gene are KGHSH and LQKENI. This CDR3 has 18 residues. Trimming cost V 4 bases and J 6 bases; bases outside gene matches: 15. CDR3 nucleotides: TGTGCCAGCTCACTCTCAACTCAAAGCGGGAGGGGTATCAATGAGCAGTTCTTC. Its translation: CASSLSTQSGRGINEQFF.

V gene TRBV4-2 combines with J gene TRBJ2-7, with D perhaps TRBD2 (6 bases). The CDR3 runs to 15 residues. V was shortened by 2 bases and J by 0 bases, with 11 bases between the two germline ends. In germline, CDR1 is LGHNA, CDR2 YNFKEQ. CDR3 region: CASSQTTSSSYEQYF. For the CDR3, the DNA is TGTGCCAGCAGCCAAACGACTAGTTCCTCCTACGAGCAGTACTTC.

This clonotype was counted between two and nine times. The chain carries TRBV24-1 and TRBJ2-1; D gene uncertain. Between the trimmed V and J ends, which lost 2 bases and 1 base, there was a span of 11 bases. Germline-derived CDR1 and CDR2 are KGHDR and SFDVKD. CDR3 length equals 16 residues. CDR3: CATSDYGQRSYNEQFF. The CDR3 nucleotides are TGTGCCACCAGTGATTACGGGCAACGGTCCTACAATGAGCAGTTCTTC.

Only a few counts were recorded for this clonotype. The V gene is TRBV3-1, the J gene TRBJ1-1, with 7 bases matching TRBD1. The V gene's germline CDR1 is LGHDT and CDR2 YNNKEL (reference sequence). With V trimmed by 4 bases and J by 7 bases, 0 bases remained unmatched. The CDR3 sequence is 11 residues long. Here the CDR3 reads CASSRQGEAFF. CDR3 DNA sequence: TGTGCCAGCAGCCGACAGGGTGAAGCTTTCTTT.

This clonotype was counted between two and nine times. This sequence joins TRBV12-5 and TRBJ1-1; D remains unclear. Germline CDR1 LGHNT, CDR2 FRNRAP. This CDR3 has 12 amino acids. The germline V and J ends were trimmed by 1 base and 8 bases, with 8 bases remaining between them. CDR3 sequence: CASGLALWEAFF. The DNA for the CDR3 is TGTGCTAGTGGTTTGGCCCTCTGGGAAGCTTTCTTT.

CDR3 sequence (DNA): TGTGCCAGCAGCTTAGAGGCACAAGATACGCAGTATTTT. Its translation: CASSLEAQDTQYF. The chain links TRBV7-2 to TRBJ2-3; D call uncertain. The CDR3 is 13 amino acids. CDR1 is SGHTA and CDR2 is FQGNSA in the germline V gene. Trimming took off 1 base at V and 5 bases at J, with 7 bases between the two ends.